The 15 T cell receptor beta chains given below trace back to one sample, sequenced in a study of Graves' ophthalmopathy and Graves' hyperthyroidism. Scientists amplified the TCR beta CDR3 regions from RNA transcripts. RT-PCR in the first round used HTBI primers; a second-round multiplex PCR followed. TCRdb reprocessed the multiplex PCR reads with MiXCR, giving one entry per CDR3 protein. The sample gives about 550,000 distinct CDR3 sequences, 39% of which show up once; approximately 4.1% is in the top ten. Sequences were obtained from peripheral blood or thyroid tissue (not recorded which). Receptors were obtained from an adult man with Graves' hyperthyroidism.

The rearrangement joins TRBV7-3 to TRBJ2-2; TRBD2 agrees at 15 bases. Trimming took 4 bases from V and 4 from J; bases not matched to a gene: 13. Germline V gene sequence: CDR1 SGHTA, CDR2 FQGTGA. This CDR3 spans 20 amino acids. CDR3 nucleotide sequence: TGTGCCAGCAGCTCTCTAACCGGACTAGCGGGGGGGCTTGTCACCGGGGAGCTGTTTTTT. Its protein is CASSSLTGLAGGLVTGELFF.

In its sample, this clonotype was seen many times. The rearrangement uses TRBV20-1 and TRBJ2-7; D might be TRBD1 (5 bases). CDR1 is DFQATT, CDR2 SNEGSKA, per germline (reference sequence). The V end was cut by 3 bases, the J end by 0 bases, with 9 bases between. The CDR3 consists of 13 residues. CDR3 in amino acids: CSASLDISYEQYF. The CDR3 region has the DNA TGCAGTGCTAGCCTGGACATCTCCTACGAGCAGTACTTC.

This clonotype was observed at least ten times. The chain recombines TRBV29-1 with TRBJ2-2, with a weak D call TRBD2 (6 bases). Germline lookup yields CDR1 SQVTM and CDR2 ANQGSEA. Trimming shortened V by 5 bases and J by 7 bases, and 11 bases separated the two germline ends. This CDR3 is built from 12 residues. This chain's CDR3 is CSVSEGGGELFF. CDR3 in DNA: TGCAGCGTTTCAGAGGGAGGCGGGGAGCTGTTTTTT.

The chain employs TRBV12-3 or TRBV12-4 and TRBJ1-1; D remains ambiguous. Trimming shortened V by 0 bases and J by 1 base, and 9 bases separated the two germline ends. This CDR3 region has 15 residues. In DNA, the CDR3 is TGTGCCAGCAGTTTAGCTCTTCCCGGGAACACTGAAGCTTTCTTT. Protein product: CASSLALPGNTEAFF.

The chain is built from TRBV7-2 and TRBJ2-7; TRBD2 is a possible D gene (5 bases). Trimming left V 3 bases short and J 0 bases short, with 15 bases between. The CDR3 extends over 16 amino acids. Germline CDR1 reads SGHTA; CDR2 reads FQGNSA. The CDR3 coding sequence is TGTGCCAGCAGCTTCAAAGGACGGGGAAGCTCCTACGAGCAGTACTTC. It is translated as CASSFKGRGSSYEQYF.

The V and J genes are TRBV25-1 and TRBJ1-2; D gene uncertain. V gave up 7 bases and J gave up 1 base, with 7 bases separating them. The CDR3 totals 12 residues. The germline gives CDR1 MGHDK, CDR2 SYGVNS. The CDR3 spells CASMGFNYGYTF. The CDR3 region has the DNA TGTGCCAGCATGGGGTTTAACTATGGCTACACCTTC.

The chain combines TRBV10-2 with TRBJ1-1; 7 bases line up with TRBD1. V trimming: 6 bases; J trimming: 4 bases; junction bases outside the gene matches: 5. The CDR3 has 13 residues. Germline V gives CDR1 WSHSY, CDR2 SAAADI. The CDR3: CASRTGRSTEAFF. CDR3 coding DNA: TGCGCCAGCAGGACAGGGCGGTCCACTGAAGCTTTCTTT.

The CDR3 sequence is CASSFGTSTDTQYF. The CDR3 DNA is TGTGCCAGCAGCTTTGGGACCAGCACAGATACGCAGTATTTT. This chain uses TRBV7-9 with TRBJ2-3; possibly TRBD1 or TRBD2 for D (5 bases each). The CDR3 has 14 residues. The germline V and J ends were trimmed by 3 bases and 0 bases, with 7 bases remaining between them. Looked up from germline, CDR1 is SEHNR and CDR2 is FQNEAQ (reference sequence). The variable domain in full, with the rest retrieved from reference TRBV7-9 and TRBJ2-3, is DTGVSQNPRHKITKRGQNVTFRCDPISEHNRLYWYRQTLGQGPEFLTYFQNEAQLEKSRLLSDRFSAERPKGSFSTLEIQRTEQGDSAMYLCASSFGTSTDTQYFGPGTRLTVL.

There are many counts of this clonotype. This chain joins TRBV12-3 or TRBV12-4 and TRBJ2-1, with D perhaps being TRBD1 or TRBD2 (5 bases each). There are 13 residues in the CDR3. Trimming cost V 4 bases and J 2 bases, with 6 bases left between them. The CDR3 DNA follows: TGTGCCAGCAGTTGGGGACCCTACAATGAGCAGTTCTTC. This codes for CASSWGPYNEQFF.

Ten or more counts support this clonotype. V gene TRBV5-1 combines with J gene TRBJ2-7; 9 bases agree with TRBD1. The CDR3 totals 14 residues. The germline V gene has CDR1 SGHRS and CDR2 YFSETQ. V was pared by 0 bases and J by 5 bases, with 3 bases of the junction left unmatched. CDR3 sequence: CASSLGTGDNEQYF. The CDR3 DNA reads as TGCGCCAGCAGCTTGGGGACAGGGGACAACGAGCAGTACTTC.

This clonotype was recorded at least ten times. The rearrangement joins TRBV19 to TRBJ1-1; tentative D call: TRBD1 (5 bases). Trimming stripped 3 bases from V and 6 bases from J, with 17 bases between. The CDR3 is 15 amino acids. Germline V lookup: CDR1 LNHDA, CDR2 SQIVND (reference sequence). CDR3 region: CASSMFNRPNAEAFF. The CDR3 nucleotides read TGTGCCAGTAGTATGTTCAACAGGCCCAACGCTGAAGCTTTCTTT.

This clonotype was detected ten times or more. The chain recombines TRBV20-1 with TRBJ1-1; no reliable D call. Germline V gene lookup returns CDR1 DFQATT and CDR2 SNEGSKA (reference sequence). This CDR3 has 13 amino acids. The V and J ends lost 4 bases and 4 bases respectively, with 13 bases between them. In DNA form, the CDR3 reads TGCAGTGCTAACATGAAGGTGGGCACTGAAGCTTTCTTT. It encodes CSANMKVGTEAFF.

This clonotype was recorded many times. The rearrangement links TRBV7-9 to TRBJ1-6, with D possibly being TRBD1 (6 bases). From germline, CDR1 is SEHNR and CDR2 FQNEAQ (reference sequence). This CDR3 is built from 13 residues. V lost 2 bases to trimming and J lost 7 bases, with 6 bases between them. The CDR3 loop reads CASSLQGNSPLHF. The CDR3 nucleotides read TGTGCCAGCAGCTTACAGGGGAATTCACCCCTCCACTTT. The full variable domain, its missing parts supplied by reference TRBV7-9 and TRBJ1-6, is DTGVSQNPRHKITKRGQNVTFRCDPISEHNRLYWYRQTLGQGPEFLTYFQNEAQLEKSRLLSDRFSAERPKGSFSTLEIQRTEQGDSAMYLCASSLQGNSPLHFGNGTRLTVT.

The chain links TRBV7-8 to TRBJ2-5; 8 bases are a match to TRBD2. CDR1 and CDR2 from the germline V gene are SGHVS and FQNEAQ. There are 15 residues in the CDR3. The V segment lost 4 bases and the J segment 6 bases; nucleotides outside the gene matches: 10. As DNA, the CDR3 is TGTGCCAGCAGCTCGGGACTAGAGGGAGCCCAGACCCAGTACTTC. It specifies CASSSGLEGAQTQYF.

There are a few counts of this clonotype. V and J are TRBV5-4 and TRBJ2-7; possibly TRBD2 for D (6 bases). CDR1 is SGHNT and CDR2 is YYREEE in the germline V gene (reference sequence). V lost 4 bases and J 1 base, leaving 21 bases between the germline ends. The CDR3 contains 17 residues. The CDR3 protein is CASSPEPGLARSYEQYF. CDR3 nucleotide sequence: TGTGCCAGCAGCCCCGAGCCAGGCCTAGCGAGATCCTACGAGCAGTACTTC. Full variable domain (remainder filled in from reference TRBV5-4 and TRBJ2-7): ETGVTQSPTHLIKTRGQQVTLRCSSQSGHNTVSWYQQALGQGPQFIFQYYREEENGRGNFPPRFSGLQFPNYSSELNVNALELDDSALYLCASSPEPGLARSYEQYFGPGTRLTVT.